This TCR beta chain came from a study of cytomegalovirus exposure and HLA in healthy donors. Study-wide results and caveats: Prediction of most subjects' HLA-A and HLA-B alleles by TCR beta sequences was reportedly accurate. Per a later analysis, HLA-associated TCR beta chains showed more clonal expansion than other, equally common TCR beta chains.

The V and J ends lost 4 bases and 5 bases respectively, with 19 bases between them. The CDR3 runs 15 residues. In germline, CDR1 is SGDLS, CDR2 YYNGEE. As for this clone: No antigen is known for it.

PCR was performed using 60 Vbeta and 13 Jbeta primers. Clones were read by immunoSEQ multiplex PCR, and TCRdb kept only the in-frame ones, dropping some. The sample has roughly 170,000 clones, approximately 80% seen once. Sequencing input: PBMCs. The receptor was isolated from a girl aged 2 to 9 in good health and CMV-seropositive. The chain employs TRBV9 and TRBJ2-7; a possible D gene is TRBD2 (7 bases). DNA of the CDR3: TGTGCCAGCAGCTCCCGAGGGGGGCTAGCGGACGAGCAGTACTTC. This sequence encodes CASSSRGGLADEQYF.